This section outlines one TCR beta chain sequence together with its context. The entry originates in a study of OX40 agonist ivuxolimab in advanced cancers. Study overall: Participants could have had prior anti-PD-1, anti-PD-L1 or anti-CTLA-4 therapy, and less than 45% had some.

Any history of autoimmune disease or systemic immunosuppression disqualified patients. The trim removed 0 bases at V and 6 bases at J, leaving 4 bases unmatched. Germline V gene sequence: CDR1 SGDLS, CDR2 YYNGEE. The CDR3 sequence is 14 residues long. Profiled with immunoSEQ multiplex PCR; TCRdb holds only in-frame clones, not every one. The sample consists of over 20,000 clones, around four fifths of them appearing once. The TCR originated in an adult with an advanced solid tumor such as melanoma, head and neck, liver or kidney cancer. This chain links TRBV9 with TRBJ2-7, with 9 bases matching TRBD1. This material consisted of CD4+ or CD8+ T cells sorted from blood, taken in a trial of the OX40 agonist ivuxolimab. CDR3 in amino acids: CASSVVETGGEQYF. DNA of the CDR3: TGTGCCAGCAGCGTAGTGGAGACAGGGGGCGAGCAGTACTTC.